The next 2 T cell receptor beta chains were all read from a single sample in a study of T cells in Graves' hyperthyroidism and ophthalmopathy. Authors of the study amplified TCR beta CDR3 regions from RNA transcripts. The study used the HTBI primer set for a first-round RT-PCR of the TCR CDR3. TCRdb ran MiXCR on the multiplex PCR reads and lists one entry per CDR3 protein. The sample consists of fewer than 650,000 distinct CDR3 sequences, around 13% of them appearing once. The specimen sequenced was blood. These receptor sequences come from a woman in her forties with Graves' hyperthyroidism.

At least ten counts were recorded for this clonotype. This sequence joins TRBV20-1 and TRBJ1-4, with a tentative D call TRBD1 (6 bases). Trimming cost V 6 bases and J 2 bases, with 28 bases left between them. This CDR3 contains 19 residues. The germline gives CDR1 DFQATT, CDR2 SNEGSKA (reference sequence). CDR3 loop: CSAFDHGGRGKGTNEKLFF. The CDR3 DNA reads TGCAGTGCATTTGACCATGGCGGGAGGGGGAAGGGGACTAATGAAAAACTGTTTTTT.

This clonotype was observed a few times. The V and J genes are TRBV6-4 and TRBJ2-2; D possibly corresponds to TRBD2 (5 bases). Germline CDR1 and CDR2: MRHNA and SNTAGT. Trimming stripped 8 bases from V and 6 bases from J, with 13 bases between. There are 13 residues in the CDR3. In DNA, the CDR3 is TGTGCCAGCTCTTTCGAGGAGGCCGGGGAGCTGTTTTTT. Translation: CASSFEEAGELFF.